What follows is one T cell receptor (beta chain) and its context. In the authors' methods: Reference gene primer amplification gave estimated nucleated cell counts. Here immunoSEQ multiplex PCR was the method, and the copy in TCRdb shows in-frame clones only, minus some. Clone size and the V and J calls come from that table; the DNA yielded D and trimming. In the table there are about 87,000 clones, around 86% of which are singletons. The data were taken from a study of blood T cell repertoires in COVID-19. Across the study: Nucleic acid was either cDNA or gDNA, and it came from T cells, B-cell-depleted T cells, or PBMCs.

The germline gives CDR1 MGHDK, CDR2 SYGVNS. The CDR3 is 15 amino acids. V was shortened by 2 bases and J by 9 bases, with 14 bases between the two germline ends. The V gene is TRBV25-1, the J gene TRBJ1-6; weak D call: TRBD1 (6 bases). This clonotype was sampled from a man between 35 and 55 years old with acute or convalescent COVID-19. Sequencing was performed on peripheral blood. CDR3 in amino acids: CASSEPGVLASPLHF. CDR3 nucleotide sequence: TGTGCCAGCAGTGAACCAGGGGTTTTAGCTTCACCCCTCCACTTT. The complete variable domain, with remaining parts taken from reference TRBV25-1 and TRBJ1-6, reads EADIYQTPRYLVIGTGKKITLECSQTMGHDKMYWYQQDPGMELHLIHYSYGVNSTEKGDLSSESTVSRIRTEHFPLTLESARPSHTSQYLCASSEPGVLASPLHFGNGTRLTVT.